The 9 T cell receptor beta chains below all came from one sample that was sequenced in a study of blood T cell repertoires in COVID-19. Repertoires were generated with immunoSEQ multiplex PCR, while TCRdb's copy carries only in-frame clones and drops some. Of roughly 190,000 clones detected, roughly 80% appear once; the ten largest clones hold around 6.5%. The sample was peripheral blood. The source of these receptors is a woman in her thirties or forties with acute or convalescent COVID-19.

This clone was recorded once. The chain employs TRBV11-2 and TRBJ1-2, with D perhaps TRBD1 (5 bases). V shed 3 bases and J shed 3 bases, with 8 bases lying between them. The germline gives CDR1 SGHAT, CDR2 FQNNGV. The CDR3 covers 13 residues. The CDR3 nucleotides are TGTGCCAGCAGCTTTGGGGGGGACTATGGCTACACCTTC. Amino acid sequence: CASSFGGDYGYTF.

This clone came up a few times. The sample has other DNA sequences that encode this CDR3 too. For the CDR3, the DNA is TGCGCCAGCAGCTCAGACTCAACTAATGAAAAACTGTTTTTT. Its protein product is CASSSDSTNEKLFF. The J gene is TRBJ1-4, the V gene TRBV5-1; D is ambiguous. CDR3 length equals 14 residues. CDR1 is SGHRS and CDR2 is YFSETQ in the germline V gene. V was shortened by 3 bases and J by 0 bases, with 6 bases between the two germline ends. Full variable domain (missing parts from reference TRBV5-1 and TRBJ1-4): KAGVTQTPRYLIKTRGQQVTLSCSPISGHRSVSWYQQTPGQGLQFLFEYFSETQRNKGNFPGRFSGRQFSNSRSEMNVSTLELGDSALYLCASSSDSTNEKLFFGSGTQLSVL.

The V call is TRBV7-9, the J call TRBJ1-2, with a weak D call TRBD1 (6 bases). The CDR3 totals 15 residues. Germline V lookup: CDR1 SEHNR, CDR2 FQNEAQ (reference sequence). V lost 4 bases and J lost 4, with 16 bases in between. The DNA for the CDR3 is TGTGCCAGCAGCTCACTCTCGGACAGCCTCTATGGCTACACCTTC. The encoded protein is CASSSLSDSLYGYTF.

The chain links TRBV7-3 to TRBJ1-6; D might be TRBD1 (5 bases). V was clipped by 1 base and J by 5 bases, with 6 bases between them. Germline assignment: CDR1 SGHTA and CDR2 FQGTGA. The CDR3 runs to 14 residues. The CDR3 bases are TGTGCCAGCAGCTTAAAAGGGGATAATTCACCCCTCCACTTT. Translated, it gives CASSLKGDNSPLHF.

The genes are TRBV4-1 and TRBJ2-7; D uncertain. The CDR3 extends over 13 amino acids. Trimming stripped 0 bases from V and 3 bases from J, with 6 bases between. The germline V gene encodes CDR1 MGHRA and CDR2 YSYEKL. CDR3 residues: CASSQEQNYEQYF. The CDR3 bases are TGCGCCAGCAGCCAAGAACAGAACTACGAGCAGTACTTC.

The genes are TRBV30 and TRBJ2-4; D is unresolved. CDR1 is GTSNPN and CDR2 is SVGIG in the germline V gene (reference sequence). Between the trimmed V and J ends, which lost 1 base and 0 bases, there was a span of 10 bases. The CDR3 covers 15 residues. CDR3 sequence (DNA): TGTGCCTGGAGTGACAGAAATCTAGCCAAAAACATTCAGTACTTC. Its translation: CAWSDRNLAKNIQYF. The entire variable domain, with the rest obtained from reference TRBV30 and TRBJ2-4, is as follows: SQTIHQWPATLVQPVGSPLSLECTVEGTSNPNLYWYRQAAGRGLQLLFYSVGIGQISSEVPQNLSASRPQDRQFILSSKKLLLSDSGFYLCAWSDRNLAKNIQYFGAGTRLSVL.

Only a few counts were recorded for this clone. V is TRBV5-1 and J is TRBJ2-2, with TRBD1 matching 9 bases. The V and J ends lost 1 base and 5 bases, in that order; junction bases with no gene match: 9. The germline V gene has CDR1 SGHRS and CDR2 YFSETQ. CDR3 length: 17 amino acids. The CDR3 protein is CASSLLGQGQGTGELFF. For the CDR3, the DNA is TGCGCCAGCAGCTTGTTAGGACAGGGACAGGGTACCGGGGAGCTGTTTTTT.

The CDR3 DNA reads TGTGCCATCCTTCCTGGAGGACAGGGCGTATATGGCTACACCTTC. Translating it yields CAILPGGQGVYGYTF. The V call is TRBV10-3, the J call TRBJ1-2; 8 bases match TRBD1. The CDR3 sequence is 15 residues long. V lost 8 bases, J lost 5 bases, and 13 bases stayed unmatched. Germline V gene data show CDR1 as ENHRY and CDR2 as SYGVKD.

This clone was observed a few times. This sequence joins TRBV7-6 and TRBJ2-1; D is perhaps TRBD2 (5 bases). Germline assignment: CDR1 SGHVS and CDR2 FNYEAQ. V was shortened by 4 bases and J by 5 bases, with 12 bases between the two germline ends. The CDR3 runs to 14 residues. The CDR3 is CASSSRPEDNEQFF. CDR3 in DNA: TGTGCCAGCAGCTCAAGACCGGAGGACAATGAGCAGTTCTTC.